This T cell receptor beta chain derives from a study of T-cell reconstitution after alpha-beta-depleted transplantation in children. Comments on this clonotype: Its specificity is unknown.

With 2 bases removed from V and 2 bases from J, the gap between germline ends came to 20 bases. Per germline, CDR1 SGHRS and CDR2 YFSETQ. This CDR3 comprises 17 residues. Preparation of the TCRbeta library used unique molecular identifiers. TCRdb passed the PCR reads through MiXCR, listing each CDR3 protein once. Here the sample spans approximately 400,000 distinct CDR3 sequences, 15% to 20% being singletons. Study conclusions and caveats: At around two months after transplant, the alpha-beta T cells were reportedly derived from several hundred expanded clones that came from non-depleted graft cells. Elevated TCRbeta diversity at day 60 was traced, in some patients, to surviving recipient T cells and thymic progenitors. The main origin of T-cell counts and diversity one year after transplant was newly produced T cells.

The chain carries TRBV5-1 and TRBJ2-7; D unresolved. This clonotype was sampled from a boy younger than two who had a stem cell transplant for Wiskott-Aldrich syndrome, so the T cells may come from the graft donor. Here the sequenced sample was PBMCs, mostly from graft donor cells, taken 360 days after TCRalphabeta/CD19-depleted stem cell transplant. The CDR3 sequence: CASSFLSVSWPPYEQYF. CDR3 nucleotide sequence: TGCGCCAGCAGCTTCCTTTCCGTCTCTTGGCCCCCCTACGAGCAGTACTTC. The full variable domain, in which reference TRBV5-1 and TRBJ2-7 provide the parts outside the CDR3, is KAGVTQTPRYLIKTRGQQVTLSCSPISGHRSVSWYQQTPGQGLQFLFEYFSETQRNKGNFPGRFSGRQFSNSRSEMNVSTLELGDSALYLCASSFLSVSWPPYEQYFGPGTRLTVT.